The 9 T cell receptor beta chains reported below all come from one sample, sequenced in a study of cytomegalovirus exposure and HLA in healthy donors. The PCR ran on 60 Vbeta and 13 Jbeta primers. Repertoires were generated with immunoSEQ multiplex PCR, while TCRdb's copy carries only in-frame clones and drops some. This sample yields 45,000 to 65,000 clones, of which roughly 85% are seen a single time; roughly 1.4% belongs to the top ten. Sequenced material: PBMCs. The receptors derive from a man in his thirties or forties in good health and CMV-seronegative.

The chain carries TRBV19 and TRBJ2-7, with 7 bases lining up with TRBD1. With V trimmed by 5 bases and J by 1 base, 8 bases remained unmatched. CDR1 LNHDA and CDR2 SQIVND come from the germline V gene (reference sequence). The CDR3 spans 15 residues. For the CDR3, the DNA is TGTGCCAGTAGTCCCCGTGACAGGGATTCCTACGAGCAGTACTTC. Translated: CASSPRDRDSYEQYF.

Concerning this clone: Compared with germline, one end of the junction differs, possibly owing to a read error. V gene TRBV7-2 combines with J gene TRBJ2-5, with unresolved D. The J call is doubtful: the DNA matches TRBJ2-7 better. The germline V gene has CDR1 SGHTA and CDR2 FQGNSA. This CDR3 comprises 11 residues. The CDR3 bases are TGTGCCAGCCGCTTAAGCTACGAGCAGTACTTC. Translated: CASRLSYEQYF.

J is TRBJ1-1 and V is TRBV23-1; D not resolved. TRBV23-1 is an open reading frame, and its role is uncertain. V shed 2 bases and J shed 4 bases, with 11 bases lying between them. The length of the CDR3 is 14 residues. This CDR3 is CASSQEVKVTEAFF. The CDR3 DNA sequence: TGCGCCAGCAGTCAAGAGGTAAAGGTCACTGAAGCTTTCTTT.

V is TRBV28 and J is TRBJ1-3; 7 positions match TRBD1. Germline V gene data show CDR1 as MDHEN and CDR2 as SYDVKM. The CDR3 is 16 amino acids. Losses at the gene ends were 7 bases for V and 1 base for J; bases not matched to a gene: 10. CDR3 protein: CASTRGGSRSGNTIYF. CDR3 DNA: TGTGCCAGCACCCGAGGGGGCAGTAGGTCTGGAAACACCATATATTTT.

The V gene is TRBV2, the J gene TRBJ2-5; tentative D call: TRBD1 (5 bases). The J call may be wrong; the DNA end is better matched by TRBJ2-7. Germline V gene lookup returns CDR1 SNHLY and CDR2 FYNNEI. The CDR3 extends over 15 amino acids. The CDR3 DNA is TGTGCCAGCAGTGACCTAGGTGCAGGGCTCTACGAGCAGTACTTC. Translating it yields CASSDLGAGLYEQYF.

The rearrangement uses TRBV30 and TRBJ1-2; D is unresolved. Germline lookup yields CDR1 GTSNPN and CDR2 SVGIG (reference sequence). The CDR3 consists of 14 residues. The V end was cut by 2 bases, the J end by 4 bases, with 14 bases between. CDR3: CAWSRPGNPYGYTF. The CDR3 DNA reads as TGTGCCTGGAGTCGACCGGGGAACCCCTATGGCTACACCTTC.

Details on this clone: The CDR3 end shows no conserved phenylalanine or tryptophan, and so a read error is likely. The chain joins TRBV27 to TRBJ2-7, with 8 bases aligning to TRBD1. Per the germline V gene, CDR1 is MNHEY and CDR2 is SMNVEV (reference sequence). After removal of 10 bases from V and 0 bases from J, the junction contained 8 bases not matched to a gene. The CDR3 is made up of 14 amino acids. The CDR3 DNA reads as TGTGCCACCGCGGACAGGGATAGCTCCTACGAGCAGTACCTC. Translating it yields CATADRDSSYEQYL.

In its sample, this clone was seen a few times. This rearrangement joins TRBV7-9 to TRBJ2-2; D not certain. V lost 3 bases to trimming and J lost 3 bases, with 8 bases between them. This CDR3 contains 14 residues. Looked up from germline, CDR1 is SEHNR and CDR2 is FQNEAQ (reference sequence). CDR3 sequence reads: CASSFLSDTGELFF. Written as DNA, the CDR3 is TGTGCCAGCAGCTTTTTGTCCGACACCGGGGAGCTGTTTTTT. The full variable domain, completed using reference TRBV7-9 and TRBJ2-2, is DTGVSQNPRHKITKRGQNVTFRCDPISEHNRLYWYRQTLGQGPEFLTYFQNEAQLEKSRLLSDRFSAERPKGSFSTLEIQRTEQGDSAMYLCASSFLSDTGELFFGEGSRLTVL.

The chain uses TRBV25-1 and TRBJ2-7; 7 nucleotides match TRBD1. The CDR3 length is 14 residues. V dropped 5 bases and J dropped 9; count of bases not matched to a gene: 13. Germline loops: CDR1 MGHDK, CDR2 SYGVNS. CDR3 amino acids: CASSPLAGTEGQYF. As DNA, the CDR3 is TGTGCCAGCAGTCCATTAGCCGGGACAGAGGGGCAGTACTTC.